This record concerns one T cell receptor beta chain sequence. This CDR3 spans 13 amino acids. Germline V gene sequence: CDR1 DFQATT, CDR2 SNEGSKA (reference sequence). V shed 5 bases and J 9 bases; nucleotides not matched to a gene: 5. Each CDR3 protein gets one entry after TCRdb re-called the 5' RACE reads with MiXCR. The table includes around 44,000 distinct CDR3 sequences, 30% detected once. Sequencing used tumor-infiltrating memory CD4+ T cells sorted from the breast tumor. Subset meaning: memory CD4+ T cells, CD4+CD45RO+CD25-. The chain links TRBV20-1 to TRBJ1-6, with TRBD1 identical over 9 bases. The receptor comes from a female donor with breast cancer. CDR3 protein: CSAGGTGTSPLHF. The CDR3, as DNA: TGCAGTGCTGGCGGGACAGGGACTTCACCCCTCCACTTT.